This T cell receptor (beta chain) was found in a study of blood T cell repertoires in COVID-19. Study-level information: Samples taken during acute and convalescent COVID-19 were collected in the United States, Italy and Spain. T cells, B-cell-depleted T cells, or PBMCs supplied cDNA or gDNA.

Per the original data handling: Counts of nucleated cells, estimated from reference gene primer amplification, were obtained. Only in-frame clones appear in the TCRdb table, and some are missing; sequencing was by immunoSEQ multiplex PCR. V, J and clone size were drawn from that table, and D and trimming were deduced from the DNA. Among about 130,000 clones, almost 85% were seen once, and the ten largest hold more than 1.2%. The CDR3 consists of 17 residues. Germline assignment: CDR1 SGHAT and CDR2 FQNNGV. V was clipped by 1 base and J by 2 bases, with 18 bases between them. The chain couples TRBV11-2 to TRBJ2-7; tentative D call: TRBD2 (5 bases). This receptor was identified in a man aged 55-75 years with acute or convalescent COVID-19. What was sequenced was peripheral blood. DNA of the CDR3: TGTGCCAGCAGCTTAGGGACTCACATGGCACAAACCTACGAGCAGTACTTC. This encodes CASSLGTHMAQTYEQYF. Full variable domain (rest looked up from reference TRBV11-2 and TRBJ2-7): EAGVAQSPRYKIIEKRQSVAFWCNPISGHATLYWYQQILGQGPKLLIQFQNNGVVDDSQLPKDRFSAERLKGVDSTLKIQPAKLEDSAVYLCASSLGTHMAQTYEQYFGPGTRLTVT.